Here is one TCR beta chain with its context. Repertoires were generated with immunoSEQ multiplex PCR, while TCRdb's copy carries only in-frame clones and drops some. The table includes 91,000 or so clones, roughly nine tenths detected once. The entry originates in a study of control samples from healthy donors and cancer patients. CDR3 size: 16 residues. The V and J ends lost 3 bases and 1 base, in that order; junction bases with no gene match: 8. CDR1 is GTSNPN, CDR2 SVGIG, per germline (reference sequence). Sequencing was done on a sample of blood. V is TRBV30 and J is TRBJ1-5; 8 bases agree with TRBD1. This TCR came from a woman aged 25 to 39 in good health. CDR3 region: CAWRDRGKGSNQPQHF. Written as DNA, the CDR3 is TGTGCCTGGAGAGACAGGGGCAAGGGAAGCAATCAGCCCCAGCATTTT.